The clone carrying this TCR beta chain was seen repeatedly, ten times or more. Its antigen is unknown. The CDR3 consists of 15 residues. Trimming took 2 bases from V and 7 from J; bases not matched to a gene: 5. The germline gives CDR1 SGHRS, CDR2 YFSETQ. This sample was taken from a study of CD8 T cells in ankylosing spondylitis. Overall study results and limits: A CD8+ phenotype characterized the disease-linked clones, which were relatively rare in peripheral blood. Ankylosing spondylitis blood appeared to carry a characteristic TCR beta motif of eight or nine highly homologous variants. Disease-linked clones reportedly concentrated significantly in matched ankylosing spondylitis synovial fluid. Earlier work had already found some motif variants in reactive arthritis synovial fluid and blood.

By quantitative 5'-RACE with molecular barcodes, the TCR beta libraries were made. TCRdb called the 5' RACE reads again in MiXCR, with one record for every CDR3 protein. The sample carries about 540,000 distinct CDR3 sequences, 12% recorded once. The genes are TRBV5-1 and TRBJ2-7; 14 bases agree with TRBD2. The receptor was derived from a male donor with ankylosing spondylitis. Sample: blood, either unsorted or a sorted T cell fraction (not recorded which). The CDR3 loop reads CASSLDGLAGGEQYF. The DNA of the CDR3 is TGCGCCAGCAGCTTAGACGGACTAGCGGGAGGAGAGCAGTACTTC.